This TCR beta chain came from a study of post-analysis software for immune sequencing data. The CDR3 is made up of 15 amino acids. Germline loops: CDR1 ENHRY, CDR2 SYGVKD. V was clipped by 3 bases and J by 5 bases, with 14 bases between them. cDNA libraries of TCR beta carried unique molecular identifiers. MiXCR, applied by TCRdb to the PCR reads, yields one record per CDR3 protein. The sample gives some 690,000 distinct CDR3 sequences, roughly 27% of which show up once; roughly 0.53% is in the top ten. This clonotype was counted between two and nine times. Its antigen is unidentified. Study-wide points: For normalized Chao1 diversity, multiple sclerosis patients scored significantly lower than controls did. Controls showed lower frequencies than patients for four to six TRBV segments, and TRBV5-6, TRBV5-1 and TRBV20-1 were among these.

Sequences were obtained from blood. This TCR came from a girl aged 10-17 years with multiple sclerosis. This rearrangement joins TRBV10-3 to TRBJ2-1; D might be TRBD2 (6 bases). In nucleotides, the CDR3 is TGTGCCATCAGTGATTACGGCGGGAAAGACAATGAGCAGTTCTTC. Amino acids: CAISDYGGKDNEQFF.